The source of this TCR beta chain is a study of identical twins. V lost 7 bases to trimming and J lost 3 bases; unmatched junction nucleotides: 8. The CDR3 spans 15 residues. CDR1 and CDR2 (germline): MNHNS, SASEGT. TCRdb fed the 5' RACE reads into MiXCR, producing one record per CDR3 protein. The sample yields hundreds of thousands of distinct CDR3 sequences, 15% to 20% seen once. The sample was also reused in another study, on T cells expressing NK-cell markers.

The V gene is TRBV6-1, the J gene TRBJ2-1; 8 positions match TRBD2. Sequenced: PBMCs. The TCR was taken from a woman younger than 35 in good health. CDR3 sequence: CASTFGRGDYNEQFF. In DNA, the CDR3 is TGTGCCAGCACCTTCGGGCGGGGGGACTACAATGAGCAGTTCTTC.